This T cell receptor beta chain was observed in a study of CXCR3-negative and CXCR3-positive naive CD8 T cells. Whole-study results and caveats: TRB CDR3s were more hydrophobic in CXCR3-positive than in CXCR3-negative naive cells. Memory cells showed distinct TRBV-TRBJ patterns, while the two naive subsets matched.

The authors made the TRB cDNA libraries by 5' RACE using UMI labels. TCRdb reanalyzed the 5' RACE reads and collapses them to one entry per CDR3 protein, without DNA. In total, the table holds under 75,000 distinct CDR3 sequences. As for this clonotype: Its antigen is as yet unknown.

This CDR3 has 15 residues. The sample was naive CXCR3- CD8+ T cells from blood. As to subset: CD45RO-CCR7+CD27+CD95- naive CD8+ T cells lacking CXCR3 (TNR3-). The receptor was isolated from a human donor in good health. Some clones in this sample may be carry-over from other donors' samples. The genes are TRBV12-3 or TRBV12-4 and TRBJ1-1. The CDR3 loop is CASRPTGTANTEAFF.